The source of this T cell receptor (beta chain) is a study of PD-1 blockade in classical Hodgkin lymphoma. Notes on the study in general: Complete responders had baseline diversity similar to newly diagnosed patients. Patients who initiated nivolumab within 1 year of ASCT were excluded.

As concerns this clone: Its antigen remains unidentified.

Time point reported: cycle 4 day 1 (C4D1), after 6 weeks of nivolumab. Each of the patients experienced relapse following autologous stem cell transplantation, and their brentuximab vedotin exposure differed. Data came from immunoSEQ multiplex PCR; TCRdb stores just in-frame clones and leaves some out. The top ten hold around 27% of the sample, which has nearly 25,000 clones, 65% to 80% seen once. Germline V CDR1 and CDR2: SEHNR, FQNEAQ (reference sequence). V shed 5 bases and J shed 3 bases, with 16 bases lying between them. The length of the CDR3 is 15 residues. The clonotype comes from a human donor with classical Hodgkin lymphoma. The chain links TRBV7-9 to TRBJ2-5; tentatively, D is TRBD1 (6 bases). Sequencing was performed on peripheral blood mononuclear cells (PBMCs), taken before the fourth cycle of nivolumab. CDR3 coding DNA: TGTGCCAGCAGCCCCCGGGACATTAGGAAAGAGACCCAGTACTTC. It encodes CASSPRDIRKETQYF.